One and the same sample provided the 3 T cell receptor beta chains below, sequenced in a study of T cell clonotyping in hematopoietic cell transplantation. Produced via immunoSEQ multiplex PCR; TCRdb's table is partial and in-frame only. Among 5,500 to 7,500 clones listed, roughly 96% were seen once. The source was PBMCs, collected 30 days after allogeneic stem cell transplant. These receptors came from a male patient aged 40-50 years who had an allogeneic stem cell transplant from a related donor, so the T cells may come from the graft donor. Some clones in this sample may be carry-over from other donors' samples.

This chain connects TRBV27 to TRBJ1-6, with D uncertain. The germline V and J ends were trimmed by 4 bases and 6 bases, with 10 bases remaining between them. Germline values: CDR1 MNHEY, CDR2 SMNVEV (reference sequence). This CDR3 spans 14 amino acids. The CDR3: CASSSGSFNSPLHF. As DNA, the CDR3 is TGTGCCAGCAGTTCGGGGTCGTTTAATTCACCCCTCCACTTT.

The CDR3 sequence is CAITPDIGAYNEQFF. The CDR3 DNA reads TGTGCCATCACCCCTGACATTGGAGCCTACAATGAGCAGTTCTTC. The chain links TRBV10-3 to TRBJ2-1, with unresolved D. Per germline, CDR1 ENHRY and CDR2 SYGVKD. The V gene lost 7 bases and the J gene lost 2 bases, with 15 bases spanning the gap. The CDR3 runs 15 residues.

This clone appeared once. V and J are TRBV27 and TRBJ1-5; TRBD1 might be the D (5 bases). The V gene's germline CDR1 is MNHEY and CDR2 SMNVEV (reference sequence). The CDR3 length is 15 residues. V was cut by 6 bases and J by 6 bases, with 18 bases left in between. The CDR3 protein is CASSQRWGTGQPQHF. CDR3 nucleotide sequence: TGTGCCAGCAGCCAGCGGTGGGGGACGGGTCAGCCCCAGCATTTT.